This T cell receptor (beta chain) was sequenced during a study of OX40 agonist ivuxolimab in advanced cancers. Whole-study context: Of mixed ages from about 20 to 90 and averaging about 65 years, the group was approximately 80% male.

Some clones are missing from TCRdb's copy, which holds only in-frame ones; the method was immunoSEQ multiplex PCR. The sample has about 42,000 clones; 88% are singletons. The CDR3 extends over 14 amino acids. The germline V and J ends were trimmed by 1 base and 2 bases, with 8 bases remaining between them. From germline, CDR1 is MDHEN and CDR2 SYDVKM. Of note for this clone: Its target is not known.

Notes on the study in general: Antigen specificity remained undetermined for the expanded peripheral T cells. Low clonal expansion, among the lowest seen, marked partial responders at 0.1-3.0 mg/kg. Relative to CD4+ cells, CD8+ T cells on average had more expanded clones.

Sequencing used CD4+ or CD8+ T cells sorted from blood, obtained in a trial of the OX40 agonist ivuxolimab. This clonotype originated in an adult with an advanced solid tumor such as melanoma, head and neck, liver or kidney cancer. The chain joins TRBV28 to TRBJ1-2; D call uncertain. The CDR3 sequence is CASSLFAGNYGYTF. CDR3 DNA: TGTGCCAGCAGTTTATTTGCGGGGAACTATGGCTACACCTTC.